The 30 T cell receptor beta chains presented below share a single source sample, sequenced in a study of shared clonotypes between healthy human individuals. Produced via immunoSEQ multiplex PCR; TCRdb's table is partial and in-frame only. Among 2.3 million or so clones listed, just over 90% were seen once. Material: naive CD4+ T cells from PBMCs. Documented subset: CD45RA+ positively selected. Every receptor here comes from a man between 18 and 35 years old in good health. Some clones in this sample may be carry-over from other donors' samples.

The rearrangement links TRBV5-4 to TRBJ1-2, with D maybe TRBD1 (5 bases). Trimming took off 3 bases at V and 0 bases at J, with 12 bases between the two ends. CDR3 length equals 15 residues. Germline CDR1 and CDR2: SGHNT and YYREEE (reference sequence). The CDR3 spells CASSSGTEANYGYTF. The CDR3 nucleotides read TGTGCCAGCAGCTCCGGGACGGAAGCTAACTATGGCTACACCTTC.

This chain connects TRBV7-9 to TRBJ2-3, with D hard to call. This CDR3 comprises 14 residues. The germline V and J ends were trimmed by 5 bases and 5 bases, with 14 bases remaining between them. The germline CDR1 and CDR2 sequences are SEHNR and FQNEAQ (reference sequence). The CDR3: CASSPWGLGDTQYF. CDR3 in DNA: TGTGCCAGCAGCCCCTGGGGATTAGGAGATACGCAGTATTTT.

This chain connects TRBV7-9 to TRBJ2-1, with 8 bases aligning to TRBD1. CDR3 length: 15 amino acids. The junction had 9 bases not matched to a gene; V was cut back by 1 base and J by 10 bases. Germline assignment: CDR1 SEHNR and CDR2 FQNEAQ (reference sequence). In DNA, the CDR3 is TGTGCCAGCAGCTTAGGGGCCCGGACAGGGAACGAGCAGTTCTTC. Translating gives CASSLGARTGNEQFF.

Turning to this clone: Other DNA sequences in the sample encode the same CDR3. The CDR3: CASSLVPQETQYF. The CDR3 DNA reads TGTGCCAGCAGCTTGGTACCACAAGAGACCCAGTACTTC. The chain joins TRBV5-6 to TRBJ2-5, with D unclear. The germline V and J ends were trimmed by 0 bases and 2 bases, with 5 bases remaining between them. The germline V gene has CDR1 SGHDT and CDR2 YYEEEE. The CDR3 runs to 13 residues. Full variable domain (outside the CDR3, taken from reference TRBV5-6 and TRBJ2-5): DAGVTQSPTHLIKTRGQQVTLRCSPKSGHDTVSWYQQALGQGPQFIFQYYEEEERQRGNFPDRFSGHQFPNYSSELNVNALLLGDSALYLCASSLVPQETQYFGPGTRLLVL.

The chain links TRBV5-1 to TRBJ2-1; D is perhaps TRBD2 (6 bases). This CDR3 comprises 17 residues. V was cut by 0 bases and J by 7 bases, with 20 bases left in between. Germline CDR1 SGHRS, CDR2 YFSETQ. CDR3 residues: CASSLDAPGSGPNEQFF. CDR3 nucleotides: TGCGCCAGCAGCTTGGATGCCCCGGGTAGCGGACCTAATGAGCAGTTCTTC.

The chain joins TRBV7-8 to TRBJ1-4; D gene unclear. This CDR3 region has 14 residues. The V gene's germline CDR1 is SGHVS and CDR2 FQNEAQ. V gave up 5 bases and J gave up 8 bases, with 15 bases separating them. CDR3 coding DNA: TGTGCCAGCAGCCAGGATAATGGTGGAGAAAAACTGTTTTTT. It yields the protein CASSQDNGGEKLFF.

The J gene is TRBJ2-7, the V gene TRBV19; 8 nucleotides align to TRBD2. Germline loops: CDR1 LNHDA, CDR2 SQIVND (reference sequence). The CDR3 length is 13 residues. J was trimmed by 0 bases and V by 7 bases; bases with no gene match: 2. CDR3 sequence (DNA): TGTGCCAGTAACGGGGGGGGCTCCTACGAGCAGTACTTC. This encodes CASNGGGSYEQYF.

The chain uses TRBV5-1 and TRBJ2-1; D call uncertain. Trimming shortened V by 2 bases and J by 0 bases, and 6 bases separated the two germline ends. The CDR3 has 14 residues. CDR1 SGHRS and CDR2 YFSETQ come from the germline V gene. Here the CDR3 DNA reads TGCGCCAGCAGCTTCATGAGCTCCTACAATGAGCAGTTCTTC. It encodes CASSFMSSYNEQFF.

J is TRBJ2-4 and V is TRBV7-9; a weak D match, TRBD1 (7 bases). Trimming stripped 6 bases from V and 4 bases from J, with 22 bases between. In germline, CDR1 is SEHNR, CDR2 FQNEAQ (reference sequence). The CDR3 contains 17 residues. This chain's CDR3 is CASSSGGIENLKNIQYF. The CDR3 nucleotides are TGTGCCAGCAGTTCAGGGGGGATAGAGAATTTGAAAAACATTCAGTACTTC.

The V call is TRBV7-2, the J call TRBJ1-1, with D unresolved. Trimming removed 5 bases at V and 1 base at J, with 20 bases between. Germline assignment: CDR1 SGHTA and CDR2 FQGNSA. The CDR3 spans 17 residues. The CDR3 DNA reads TGTGCCAGCAGCCATCGTCCCTCCCGTGGAGGGAACACTGAAGCTTTCTTT. Its translation is CASSHRPSRGGNTEAFF. Full variable domain (remainder filled in from reference TRBV7-2 and TRBJ1-1): GAGVSQSPSNKVTEKGKDVELRCDPISGHTALYWYRQSLGQGLEFLIYFQGNSAPDKSGLPSDRFSAERTGGSVSTLTIQRTQQEDSAVYLCASSHRPSRGGNTEAFFGQGTRLTVV.

V is TRBV19 and J is TRBJ1-4; TRBD1 matches at 8 bases. This CDR3 comprises 15 residues. With V trimmed by 4 bases and J by 8 bases, 9 bases remained unmatched. CDR1 is LNHDA, CDR2 SQIVND, per germline (reference sequence). As DNA, the CDR3 is TGTGCCAGTAGTACCGCGGGGGGACAGGTGGAAAAACTGTTTTTT. Protein product: CASSTAGGQVEKLFF. Supplemented by reference TRBV19 and TRBJ1-4, the full variable domain reads DGGITQSPKYLFRKEGQNVTLSCEQNLNHDAMYWYRQDPGQGLRLIYYSQIVNDFQKGDIAEGYSVSREKKESFPLTVTSAQKNPTAFYLCASSTAGGQVEKLFFGSGTQLSVL.

The V call is TRBV18, the J call TRBJ1-2; D not certain. CDR1 KGHSH and CDR2 LQKENI come from the germline V gene. This CDR3 has 15 amino acids. Trimming removed 3 bases from V and 5 bases from J, with 16 bases in between. CDR3 residues: CASSPVPGSEYGYTF. CDR3 nucleotide sequence: TGTGCCAGCTCACCGGTACCCGGGTCGGAGTATGGCTACACCTTC.

The rearrangement uses TRBV5-1 and TRBJ2-5; D gene ambiguous. CDR1 is SGHRS, CDR2 YFSETQ, per germline. V was pared by 1 base and J by 4 bases, with 11 bases between. The CDR3 is 14 residues long. CDR3 coding DNA: TGCGCCAGCAGCTTGTATGCTTCATCAGAGACCCAGTACTTC. As protein: CASSLYASSETQYF. The full variable domain, its missing parts supplied by reference TRBV5-1 and TRBJ2-5, is KAGVTQTPRYLIKTRGQQVTLSCSPISGHRSVSWYQQTPGQGLQFLFEYFSETQRNKGNFPGRFSGRQFSNSRSEMNVSTLELGDSALYLCASSLYASSETQYFGPGTRLLVL.

This chain connects TRBV6-6 to TRBJ1-5; D gene ambiguous. Trimming pared 7 bases from V and 0 bases from J, leaving 7 bases between. The CDR3 is 13 residues long. From germline, CDR1 is MNHNY and CDR2 SVGAGI (reference sequence). Here the CDR3 reads CASIRDSNQPQHF. The CDR3 region has the DNA TGTGCCAGCATCCGGGATAGCAATCAGCCCCAGCATTTT.

This chain uses TRBV9 with TRBJ2-7, with D possibly called TRBD1 or TRBD2 (5 bases each). Between the trimmed V and J ends, which lost 7 bases and 5 bases, there was a span of 22 bases. Germline V CDR1 and CDR2: SGDLS, YYNGEE. This CDR3 has 15 residues. The CDR3 DNA follows: TGTGCCAGCGGACGTACTGGAGAGGGGTTTCACGAGCAGTACTTC. The encoded protein is CASGRTGEGFHEQYF.

This clone was seen only once. The chain has TRBV11-2 and TRBJ1-2; D is perhaps TRBD1 (5 bases). Germline lookup yields CDR1 SGHAT and CDR2 FQNNGV. V lost 4 bases and J 0 bases, leaving 18 bases between the germline ends. The CDR3 is 17 residues long. The DNA of the CDR3 is TGTGCCAGCAGCTCCGCTGGGAGACAGACGCCTAACTATGGCTACACCTTC. Translating it yields CASSSAGRQTPNYGYTF. The entire variable domain, with the rest obtained from reference TRBV11-2 and TRBJ1-2, is as follows: EAGVAQSPRYKIIEKRQSVAFWCNPISGHATLYWYQQILGQGPKLLIQFQNNGVVDDSQLPKDRFSAERLKGVDSTLKIQPAKLEDSAVYLCASSSAGRQTPNYGYTFGSGTRLTVV.

This sequence joins TRBV9 and TRBJ1-4; D perhaps matches TRBD1 (6 bases). Trimming pared 2 bases from V and 8 bases from J, leaving 16 bases between. CDR3 length: 15 amino acids. Germline CDR1 and CDR2: SGDLS and YYNGEE. The DNA of the CDR3 is TGTGCCAGCAGCGTGCGGGCAGGGGTGTGGGAAAAACTGTTTTTT. This sequence encodes CASSVRAGVWEKLFF.

Remarks on this clone: The identical CDR3 is also encoded by other nucleotide sequences in the sample. This sequence joins TRBV5-1 and TRBJ2-1; the D gene is possibly TRBD1 (5 bases). The CDR3 length is 15 residues. Germline V gene data show CDR1 as SGHRS and CDR2 as YFSETQ. The ends were cut back, 0 bases at V and 0 bases at J, with 7 bases in the middle. The CDR3 nucleotides read TGCGCCAGCAGCTTGGAGGGGATCTCCTACAATGAGCAGTTCTTC. Translated: CASSLEGISYNEQFF.

The sample holds one count of this clone. The CDR3 region has the DNA TGTGCCAGTAGTATGGGGGGTTTGAGCACTGAAGCTTTCTTT. It specifies CASSMGGLSTEAFF. The chain is built from TRBV19 and TRBJ1-1; a weak D match, TRBD1 (5 bases). Trimming removed 3 bases at V and 4 bases at J, with 12 bases between. The germline V gene encodes CDR1 LNHDA and CDR2 SQIVND (reference sequence). The CDR3 is 14 residues long.

This clone was recorded only once. The chain employs TRBV7-8 and TRBJ1-4, with TRBD1 as a possible D gene (6 bases). Trimming stripped 5 bases from V and 8 bases from J, with 15 bases between. The CDR3 spans 14 residues. Germline CDR1 SGHVS, CDR2 FQNEAQ. The CDR3 here is CASSLRGKVEKLFF. The DNA of the CDR3 is TGTGCCAGCAGCCTCAGGGGTAAAGTGGAAAAACTGTTTTTT.

This chain links TRBV5-5 with TRBJ2-2; D uncertain. The CDR3 covers 13 residues. Trimming cost V 2 bases and J 4 bases, with 6 bases left between them. Germline V lookup: CDR1 SGHKS, CDR2 YYEKEE (reference sequence). The CDR3 spells CASSFGTTGELFF. CDR3 nucleotides: TGTGCCAGCAGCTTCGGAACCACCGGGGAGCTGTTTTTT.

The J gene is TRBJ1-1, the V gene TRBV30; tentatively, D is TRBD1 (5 bases). The V and J ends lost 5 bases and 5 bases respectively, with 9 bases between them. The CDR3 is 11 residues long. Germline lookup yields CDR1 GTSNPN and CDR2 SVGIG (reference sequence). The CDR3 DNA is TGTGCCTGGGGGGAGGGGACTGAAGCTTTCTTT. As protein: CAWGEGTEAFF.

This clone was found once. The chain employs TRBV6-6 and TRBJ2-7, with D hard to call. The V end was cut by 2 bases, the J end by 2 bases, with 10 bases between. Germline lookup yields CDR1 MNHNY and CDR2 SVGAGI (reference sequence). The CDR3 contains 14 residues. CDR3 loop: CASSYLSPAYEQYF. The CDR3 nucleotides read TGTGCCAGCAGTTACCTCTCTCCAGCCTACGAGCAGTACTTC.

This clone came up once. This rearrangement joins TRBV5-5 to TRBJ1-4; D possibly corresponds to TRBD1 (5 bases). There are 14 residues in the CDR3. V lost 5 bases and J lost 7, with 15 bases in between. The germline V gene has CDR1 SGHKS and CDR2 YYEKEE (reference sequence). Here the CDR3 reads CASSRTPPFEKLFF. The DNA of the CDR3 is TGTGCCAGCAGTAGGACACCACCGTTTGAAAAACTGTTTTTT.

The chain is built from TRBV7-2 and TRBJ2-4; no clear D gene. From germline, CDR1 is SGHTA and CDR2 FQGNSA. Trimming removed 5 bases from V and 1 base from J, with 15 bases in between. This CDR3 region has 16 residues. The CDR3 is CASSPEPSMAKNIQYF. The CDR3 DNA reads as TGTGCCAGCAGCCCAGAGCCGTCTATGGCCAAAAACATTCAGTACTTC.

The chain links TRBV28 to TRBJ2-7; D remains unclear. The CDR3 runs to 14 residues. Trimming stripped 9 bases from V and 5 bases from J, with 20 bases between. The germline V gene has CDR1 MDHEN and CDR2 SYDVKM. The CDR3 region is CASYGPPASHEQYF. The CDR3 DNA sequence: TGTGCCAGTTACGGACCGCCAGCCAGCCACGAGCAGTACTTC.

This chain connects TRBV20-1 to TRBJ2-1; D remains unclear. V lost 1 base and J lost 7, with 5 bases in between. CDR3 size: 11 residues. Germline-derived CDR1 and CDR2 are DFQATT and SNEGSKA (reference sequence). The CDR3 reads CSARVNNEQFF. Written as DNA, the CDR3 is TGCAGTGCTAGAGTGAATAATGAGCAGTTCTTC.

The genes are TRBV7-2 and TRBJ1-5; the D gene is possibly TRBD1 (6 bases). Between the trimmed V and J ends, which lost 4 bases and 0 bases, there was a span of 10 bases. This CDR3 has 15 residues. Germline CDR1 reads SGHTA; CDR2 reads FQGNSA. The CDR3 here is CASSWTVDSNQPQHF. CDR3 DNA sequence: TGTGCCAGCAGCTGGACAGTAGATAGCAATCAGCCCCAGCATTTT. The full variable domain, with the rest looked up from reference TRBV7-2 and TRBJ1-5, is GAGVSQSPSNKVTEKGKDVELRCDPISGHTALYWYRQSLGQGLEFLIYFQGNSAPDKSGLPSDRFSAERTGGSVSTLTIQRTQQEDSAVYLCASSWTVDSNQPQHFGDGTRLSIL.

The chain recombines TRBV6-4 with TRBJ2-2; D is possibly TRBD2 (5 bases). CDR1 MRHNA and CDR2 SNTAGT come from the germline V gene. Between the trimmed V and J ends, which lost 4 bases and 4 bases, there was a span of 10 bases. The CDR3 has 14 residues. CDR3 sequence reads: CASSVGGTTGELFF. CDR3 nucleotide sequence: TGTGCCAGCAGTGTAGGAGGTACCACCGGGGAGCTGTTTTTT.

V is TRBV7-3 and J is TRBJ2-7; possible D gene TRBD2, 6 bases. V was shortened by 0 bases and J by 4 bases, with 13 bases between the two germline ends. The CDR3 consists of 15 residues. Per the germline V gene, CDR1 is SGHTA and CDR2 is FQGTGA. CDR3 sequence reads: CASSLTASASYEQYF. CDR3 bases: TGTGCCAGCAGCTTAACCGCTAGCGCCAGTTACGAGCAGTACTTC.